The clone carrying this T cell receptor (beta chain) qualifies as medium-sized (0.01 to 0.1%). Its antigen is unknown. One entry per CDR3 protein, called by TCRdb with MiXCR from the reads. This table has fewer than 2,000 distinct CDR3 sequences, approximately 16% appearing once. The sample comes from a study of liver allograft versus peripheral blood T cells. As for the study in general: Repertoires of T cell receptors in transplanted livers were compared with recipients' peripheral blood repertoires. Points from the study as a whole: Within liver allografts, T cell receptor repertoires were reportedly different from those in peripheral blood.

Germline assignment: CDR1 KGHDR and CDR2 SFDVKD. CDR3 length: 15 amino acids. Unmatched junction bases numbered 4, after V lost 3 bases and J lost 6 bases. The rearrangement uses TRBV24-1 and TRBJ2-3; 11 bases are a match to TRBD2. The TCR comes from a human patient who had a liver transplant. T cells may partly derive from the graft donor. The CDR3 nucleotides are TGTGCCACCAGTGATCGGTCTAGCGGGGGGGATACGCAGTATTTT. Translating it yields CATSDRSSGGDTQYF.